This T cell receptor (beta chain) is drawn from a study of blood T cell repertoires in COVID-19. Whole-study context: The cDNA or gDNA used as material had been derived from T cells, B-cell-depleted T cells, or PBMCs.

This CDR3 is 13 amino acids long. V was trimmed by 2 bases and J by 4 bases, leaving 5 bases between them. The germline CDR1 and CDR2 sequences are MNHEY and SVGAGI. Authors' processing steps: Reference gene primers were amplified, and this amplification served to estimate nucleated cell counts. This table comes from immunoSEQ multiplex PCR, and its TCRdb copy is limited to in-frame clones, with some not included. The V and J calls and the clone size are those of that table, but D and trimming were determined from the DNA. The sample lists approximately 300,000 clones, around 90% seen once, with 2% to 3% in the top ten.

This chain uses TRBV6-5 with TRBJ2-2; no reliable D call. This TCR was recovered from a man aged 18 to 29 with active or convalescent COVID-19. The material sequenced was peripheral blood. The CDR3 loop reads CASSYASTGELFF. The DNA of the CDR3 is TGTGCCAGCAGTTACGCCAGCACCGGGGAGCTGTTTTTT.